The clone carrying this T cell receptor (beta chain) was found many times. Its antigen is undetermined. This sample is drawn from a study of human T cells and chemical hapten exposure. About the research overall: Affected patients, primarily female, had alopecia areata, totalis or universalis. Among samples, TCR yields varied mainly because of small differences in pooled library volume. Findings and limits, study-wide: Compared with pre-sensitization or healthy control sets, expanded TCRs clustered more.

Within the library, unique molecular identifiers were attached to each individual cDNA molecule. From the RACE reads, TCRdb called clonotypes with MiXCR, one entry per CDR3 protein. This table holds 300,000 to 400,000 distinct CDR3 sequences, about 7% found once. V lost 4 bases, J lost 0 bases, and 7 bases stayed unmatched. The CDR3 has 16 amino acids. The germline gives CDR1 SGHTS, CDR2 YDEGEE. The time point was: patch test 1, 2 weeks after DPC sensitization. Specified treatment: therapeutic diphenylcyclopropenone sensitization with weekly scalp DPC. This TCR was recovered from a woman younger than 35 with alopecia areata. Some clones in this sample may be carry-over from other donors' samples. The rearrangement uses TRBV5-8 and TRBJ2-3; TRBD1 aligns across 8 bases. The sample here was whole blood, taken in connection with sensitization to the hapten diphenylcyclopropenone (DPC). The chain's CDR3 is CASSPITGGSTDTQYF. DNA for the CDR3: TGTGCCAGCAGCCCCATTACAGGGGGTAGCACAGATACGCAGTATTTT.